Given below is one T cell receptor (beta chain) in context. V lost 6 bases, J lost 6 bases, and 12 bases stayed unmatched. There are 16 residues in the CDR3. The germline CDR1 and CDR2 sequences are MNHEY and SMNVEV (reference sequence). Authors' processing steps: Researchers report that nucleated cell counts were estimated from reference gene primer amplification. Clones were sequenced by immunoSEQ multiplex PCR, and TCRdb holds only the in-frame ones, with some missing. D and trimming were read from the DNA, whereas the V and J calls and clone size are those reported in that table. The table records tens of thousands of clones, over 75% of them present only once. The sample is drawn from a study of blood T cell repertoires in COVID-19. About the research overall: From the United States, Italy and Spain came samples of acute and convalescent COVID-19. T cells, B-cell-depleted T cells, or PBMCs supplied cDNA or gDNA.

Sequencing used peripheral blood. The receptor was derived from a man aged 80 or over with acute or convalescent COVID-19. The chain couples TRBV27 to TRBJ2-2; TRBD1 matches 8 bases. The DNA for the CDR3 is TGTGCCAGCAGCCCCGGGACAGGACCTCGGGCCGGGGAGCTGTTTTTT. It specifies CASSPGTGPRAGELFF.